A single sample is the source of the 8 T cell receptor beta chains below, sequenced in a study of shared clonotypes between healthy human individuals. Libraries were prepared by immunoSEQ multiplex PCR; TCRdb keeps only in-frame clonotypes and omits some of them. The sample lists more than 2 million clones, roughly 96% seen once, with 0.13% in the top ten. The sequenced sample was naive CD4+ T cells sorted from blood. The subset is: CD45RA+ positively selected. These receptors were obtained from a man younger than 30 in good health.

The genes are TRBV9 and TRBJ1-2; D remains unclear. The germline V gene has CDR1 SGDLS and CDR2 YYNGEE. The CDR3 extends over 15 amino acids. V lost 0 bases, J lost 4 bases, and 13 bases lay in between. CDR3 sequence (DNA): TGTGCCAGCAGCGTAGCTACGACGGGATTCTATGGCTACACCTTC. As protein: CASSVATTGFYGYTF. The entire variable domain, with the rest obtained from reference TRBV9 and TRBJ1-2, is as follows: DSGVTQTPKHLITATGQRVTLRCSPRSGDLSVYWYQQSLDQGLQFLIQYYNGEERAKGNILERFSAQQFPDLHSELNLSSLELGDSALYFCASSVATTGFYGYTFGSGTRLTVV.

The CDR3, as DNA: TGTGCCAGCAGTGAAAGGGGGGTCGACTCACCCCTCCACTTT. It encodes CASSERGVDSPLHF. This chain joins TRBV6-1 and TRBJ1-6, with D possibly TRBD1 on 6 matching bases. The germline gives CDR1 MNHNS, CDR2 SASEGT. Trimming removed 2 bases from V and 10 bases from J, with 12 bases in between. CDR3 length: 14 amino acids.

V gene TRBV7-9 combines with J gene TRBJ2-2; D is possibly TRBD1 (6 bases). Trimming took 5 bases from V and 2 from J, leaving 15 bases between them. The CDR3 contains 16 residues. In germline, CDR1 is SEHNR, CDR2 FQNEAQ (reference sequence). CDR3 residues: CASSTQGTINTGELFF. The CDR3, as DNA: TGTGCCAGCAGCACCCAGGGGACAATCAACACCGGGGAGCTGTTTTTT.

The genes are TRBV5-1 and TRBJ2-7; 7 nucleotides agree with TRBD1. This CDR3 comprises 15 residues. Germline V gene data show CDR1 as SGHRS and CDR2 as YFSETQ. V was clipped by 0 bases and J by 4 bases; unmatched bases: 7. Written as DNA, the CDR3 is TGCGCCAGCAGCTTGGACTTGGGCAGGGGGTACGAGCAGTACTTC. This gives the protein CASSLDLGRGYEQYF.

This sequence joins TRBV2 and TRBJ1-5; D is ambiguous. The CDR3 sequence is 13 residues long. The V end lost 6 bases, the J end lost 4 bases, and 10 bases lay between the germline ends. Germline V CDR1 and CDR2: SNHLY, FYNNEI. The CDR3, as DNA: TGTGCCAGCAGGGCTACACGAAATCAGCCCCAGCATTTT. It codes for CASRATRNQPQHF.

The chain recombines TRBV18 with TRBJ2-7; possible D gene TRBD2, 5 bases. Trimming cost V 4 bases and J 4 bases, with 14 bases left between them. This CDR3 is built from 14 residues. The V gene's germline CDR1 is KGHSH and CDR2 LQKENI. The CDR3 bases are TGTGCCAGCTCACTACGACTATCTTCTTACGAGCAGTACTTC. Amino acid sequence: CASSLRLSSYEQYF. The full variable domain, its missing parts supplied by reference TRBV18 and TRBJ2-7, is NAGVMQNPRHLVRRRGQEARLRCSPMKGHSHVYWYRQLPEEGLKFMVYLQKENIIDESGMPKERFSAEFPKEGPSILRIQQVVRGDSAAYFCASSLRLSSYEQYFGPGTRLTVT.

The chain couples TRBV27 to TRBJ2-7; 7 nucleotides line up with TRBD1. V was pared by 7 bases and J by 0 bases, with 15 bases of the junction left unmatched. The CDR3 consists of 17 residues. Germline V gene sequence: CDR1 MNHEY, CDR2 SMNVEV (reference sequence). The CDR3 nucleotides are TGTGCCAGCACTTTTAGCGTGACAGGGCCCGGCTCCTACGAGCAGTACTTC. This sequence encodes CASTFSVTGPGSYEQYF.

CDR3 region: CASSAFRGPGREYTYNEQFF. For the CDR3, the DNA is TGCGCCAGCAGCGCTTTCAGGGGACCGGGACGGGAGTACACCTACAATGAGCAGTTCTTC. This chain connects TRBV5-1 to TRBJ2-1; D may be TRBD1 or TRBD2 (6 bases each). The germline V gene has CDR1 SGHRS and CDR2 YFSETQ. This CDR3 region has 20 residues. V was shortened by 4 bases and J by 2 bases, with 28 bases between the two germline ends.